This T cell receptor (beta chain) came from a study of blood T cell repertoires in COVID-19 (dated by TCRdb to the early 2020s). Background on the whole study: Samples from collaborators originated in the United States, Italy and Spain and spanned both the acute and convalescent phases of COVID-19. The material from the prospective study consisted of cDNA or gDNA derived from T cells, B-cell-depleted T cells, or PBMCs. Subjects who had been exposed to COVID-19, were actively infected with it, or had recovered from it provided the deeply sampled blood TCRbeta repertoires that made up the dataset. A freely available public database, intended as a resource for researchers studying the immune response to SARS-CoV-2, is where the repertoires were released. Samples came from the ongoing ImmuneRACE study (first 160 participants) plus 1,254 subjects from 6 global collaborators. Nearly every sample came with metadata listing a de-identified subject ID, COVID-19 status, age in years and sex. HLA class I and class II types, where available, came from metadata supplied by the sample provider rather than from assay-based typing.

As regards this clone: What this receptor recognizes is not known. It has no much larger one-base neighbor in the sample; base qualities were not kept.

TCRbeta CDR3 regions were amplified from genomic DNA using the immunoSEQ Assay, a bias-controlled multiplex PCR. As for the authors' bioinformatics: The number of nucleated cells in each sample was estimated by amplification of reference gene primers within the assay. Sequence reads were collapsed and filtered to measure the absolute abundance of every unique TCRbeta CDR3 rearrangement. Productive Simpson clonality was computed per sample as the square root of Simpson's diversity index over productive rearrangements. TCRdb retrieved this table from immuneACCESS and kept in-frame rearrangements only. Not all clones are present; in checked studies, unresolved V genes account for under half, and no reason is known for the remainder. V and J calls and clone size come straight from that table; D and trimming were deduced from the DNA. The sample contains a few hundred thousand clones, around 87% of them found a single time. The ten largest account for over 9.5% of the sample.

As encoded in the germline V gene, CDR1 is SGHTA while CDR2 is FQGNSA. The CDR3, from cysteine to phenylalanine, totals 16 residues. This entry keeps only the CDR3 DNA: 48 bases, framed from base 1. V trim: 2 bases; J trim: 5 bases; unmatched bases: 9. Overall study results and their limits: Clinical and demographic metadata were provided uncurated, with the amount varying by source and participant.

In Seattle, one collaborating source enrolled patients while the infection was active and tracked those patients longitudinally over the course of disease. The collaborating institutions used their own protocols to collect whole blood in K2EDTA tubes. For TCRbeta analysis, collaborators shipped samples as frozen whole blood, isolated PBMCs, or DNA extracted from either of those sample types. Sequencing was done on a sample of peripheral blood. In this chain, TRBV7-2 is recombined with TRBJ2-7; TRBD2 matches 10 bases in the middle. This TCR came from a woman aged 30 to 39 with COVID-19, enrolled during active disease. The CDR3 region reads CASSLQLVAGGNEQYF. The nucleotides read TGTGCCAGCAGCTTACAGTTGGTAGCGGGAGGAAACGAGCAGTACTTC.